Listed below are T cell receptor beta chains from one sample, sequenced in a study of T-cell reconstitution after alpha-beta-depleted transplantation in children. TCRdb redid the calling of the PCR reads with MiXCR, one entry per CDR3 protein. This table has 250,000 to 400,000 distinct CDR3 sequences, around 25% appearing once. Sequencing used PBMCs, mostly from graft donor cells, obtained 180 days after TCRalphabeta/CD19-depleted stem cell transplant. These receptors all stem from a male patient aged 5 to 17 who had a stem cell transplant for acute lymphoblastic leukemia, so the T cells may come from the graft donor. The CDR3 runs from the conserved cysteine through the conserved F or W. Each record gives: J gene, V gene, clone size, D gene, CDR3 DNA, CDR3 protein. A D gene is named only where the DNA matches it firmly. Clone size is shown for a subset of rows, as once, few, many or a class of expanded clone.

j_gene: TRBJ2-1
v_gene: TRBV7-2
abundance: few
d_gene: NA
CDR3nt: TGTGCCAGCAGTCCAAGCGGGTCCCCTGTCCATGAGCAGTTCTTC
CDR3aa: CASSPSGSPVHEQFF

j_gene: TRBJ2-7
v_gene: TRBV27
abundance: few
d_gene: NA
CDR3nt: TGTGCCAGCAGTCGGGCAGGCACCTACGAGCAGTACTTC
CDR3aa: CASSRAGTYEQYF

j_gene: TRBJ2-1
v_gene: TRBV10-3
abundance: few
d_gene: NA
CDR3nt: TGTGCCATCGGATCTAAATCGATACAAAATGAGCAGTTCTTC
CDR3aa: CAIGSKSIQNEQFF

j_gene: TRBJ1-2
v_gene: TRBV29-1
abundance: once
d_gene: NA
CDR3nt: TGCAGCGTCCGAAGGTCCAGGGCTGGCTACACCTTC
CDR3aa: CSVRRSRAGYTF

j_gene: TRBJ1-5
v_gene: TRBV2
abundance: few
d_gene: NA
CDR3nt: TGTGCCAGCAAGGATGGCAATCAGCCCCAGCATTTT
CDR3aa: CASKDGNQPQHF

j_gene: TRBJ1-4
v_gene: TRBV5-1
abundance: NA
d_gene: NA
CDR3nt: TGCGCCAGCAGCTTGGGAAAGAACGAAAAACTGTTTTTT
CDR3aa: CASSLGKNEKLFF

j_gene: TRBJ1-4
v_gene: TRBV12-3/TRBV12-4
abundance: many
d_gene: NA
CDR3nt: TGTGCCAGCAGTTTATCCTCGGGGGGCCTGTTTTTT
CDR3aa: CASSLSSGGLFF

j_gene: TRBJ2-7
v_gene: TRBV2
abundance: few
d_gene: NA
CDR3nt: TGTGCCAGCAGATCAGGACGGGCCTCCTACGAGCAGTACTTC
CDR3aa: CASRSGRASYEQYF

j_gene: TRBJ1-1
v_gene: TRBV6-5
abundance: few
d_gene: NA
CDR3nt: TGTGCCAGCAGCCACAATGAGGGGGCTTTCTTT
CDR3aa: CASSHNEGAFF

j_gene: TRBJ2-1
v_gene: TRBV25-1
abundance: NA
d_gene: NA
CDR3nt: TGTGCCAGCAGTGAGATAGCGGTGGACTTTCACAATGAGCAGTTCTTC
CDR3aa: CASSEIAVDFHNEQFF

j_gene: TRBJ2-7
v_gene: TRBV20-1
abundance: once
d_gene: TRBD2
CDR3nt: TGCAGTGCTAGTAGCGGGAGGTCCTACGAGCAGTACTTC
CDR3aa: CSASSGRSYEQYF

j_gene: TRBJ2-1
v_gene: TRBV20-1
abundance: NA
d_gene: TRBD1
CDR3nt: TGCAGTGCTAGAGATGACAGGGCTTACAATGAGCAGTTCTTC
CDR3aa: CSARDDRAYNEQFF

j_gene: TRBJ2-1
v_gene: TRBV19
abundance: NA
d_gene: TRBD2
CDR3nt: TGTGCCAGTAGTATCATAGCGGGACCTTACAATGAGCAGTTCTTC
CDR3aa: CASSIIAGPYNEQFF

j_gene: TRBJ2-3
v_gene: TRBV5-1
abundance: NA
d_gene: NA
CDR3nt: TGCGCCAGCAGCTTGAATCCAGGGCGCACAGATACGCAGTATTTT
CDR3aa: CASSLNPGRTDTQYF

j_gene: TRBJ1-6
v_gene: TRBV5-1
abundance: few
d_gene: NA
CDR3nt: TGCGCCAGCAGCCAACGGACCGCTAGGGATTCACCCCTCCACTTT
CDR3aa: CASSQRTARDSPLHF

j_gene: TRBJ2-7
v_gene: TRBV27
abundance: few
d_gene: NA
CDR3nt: TGTGCCAGCCTCGGGGGGCTGGGGGTTGTCTACGAGCAGTACTTC
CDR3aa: CASLGGLGVVYEQYF

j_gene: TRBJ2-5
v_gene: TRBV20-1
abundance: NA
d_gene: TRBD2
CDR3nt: TGCAGTGGAGGGAGGGCCTCCAGGGAGACCCAGTACTTC
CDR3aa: CSGGRASRETQYF

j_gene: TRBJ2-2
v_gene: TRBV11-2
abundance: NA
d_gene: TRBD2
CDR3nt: TGTGCCAGCAGCTCGTGGGAGGGTACCACCGGGGAGCTGTTTTTT
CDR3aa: CASSSWEGTTGELFF

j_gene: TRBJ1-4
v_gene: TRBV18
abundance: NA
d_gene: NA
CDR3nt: TGTGCCAGCCCACCCCCGGGCCTTGGAGTAACTAATGAAAAACTGTTTTTT
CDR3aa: CASPPPGLGVTNEKLFF

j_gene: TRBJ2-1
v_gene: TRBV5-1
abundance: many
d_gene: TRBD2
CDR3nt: TGCGCCAGCAGCTTGACTAGCGGGAGCTCCTACAATGAGCAGTTCTTC
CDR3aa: CASSLTSGSSYNEQFF

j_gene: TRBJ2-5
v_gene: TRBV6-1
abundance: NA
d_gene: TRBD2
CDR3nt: TGTGCCAGCAGTGATTTACCGGGACTAGTAATCGAGACCCAGTACTTC
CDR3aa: CASSDLPGLVIETQYF

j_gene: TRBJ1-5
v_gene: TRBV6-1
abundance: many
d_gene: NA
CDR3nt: TGTGCCAGCAGCCCTGGCATGGGGGGTAATCAGCCCCAGCATTTT
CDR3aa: CASSPGMGGNQPQHF

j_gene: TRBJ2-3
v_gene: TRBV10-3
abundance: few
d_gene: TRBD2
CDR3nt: TGTGCCATCAGTGAGGAGCTAGCGGGAGTGGTAGGGACAGATACGCAGTATTTT
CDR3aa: CAISEELAGVVGTDTQYF

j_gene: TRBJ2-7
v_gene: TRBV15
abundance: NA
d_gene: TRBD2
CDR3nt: TGTGCCACCGGAGCGGGAGTATTATACGAGCAGTACTTC
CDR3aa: CATGAGVLYEQYF

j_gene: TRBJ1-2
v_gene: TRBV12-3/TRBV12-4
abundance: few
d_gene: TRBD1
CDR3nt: TGTGCCAGCAGAAGGGACAGGAACTATGGCTACACCTTC
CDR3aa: CASRRDRNYGYTF

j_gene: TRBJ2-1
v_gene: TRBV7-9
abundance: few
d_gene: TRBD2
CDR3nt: TGTGCCAGCAGCTCCCTAGCGGGAGTCGTGGTGACCAATGAGCAGTTCTTC
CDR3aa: CASSSLAGVVVTNEQFF

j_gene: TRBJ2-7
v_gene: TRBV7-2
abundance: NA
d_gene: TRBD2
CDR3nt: TGTGCCAGCAGCCCTGCTAGCGGGAGGGCCTTCGAGCAGTACTTC
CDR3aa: CASSPASGRAFEQYF

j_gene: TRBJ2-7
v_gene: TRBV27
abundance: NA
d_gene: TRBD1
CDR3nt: TGTGCCAGCAGCGACAGGGCCCAATACGAGCAGTACTTC
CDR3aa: CASSDRAQYEQYF

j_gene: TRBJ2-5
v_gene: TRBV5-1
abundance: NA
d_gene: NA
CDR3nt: TGCGCCAGCAGCTCCCCGGCCCGGGAAGAGACCCAGTACTTC
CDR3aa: CASSSPAREETQYF

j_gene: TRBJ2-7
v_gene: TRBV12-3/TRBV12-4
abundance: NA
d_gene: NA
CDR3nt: TGTGCCAGCAGTCCCCTGGGAAGCTGGGACTACGAGCAGTACTTC
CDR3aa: CASSPLGSWDYEQYF

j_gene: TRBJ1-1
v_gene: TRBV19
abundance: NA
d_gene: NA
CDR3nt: TGTGCCAGTAGCCATCGGGGCCCAGGGAACACTGAAGCTTTCTTT
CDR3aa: CASSHRGPGNTEAFF

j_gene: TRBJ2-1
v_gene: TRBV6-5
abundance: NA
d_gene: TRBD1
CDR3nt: TGTGCCAGCAGTTACTACGGGACAGAGTCCTACAATGAGCAGTTCTTC
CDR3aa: CASSYYGTESYNEQFF

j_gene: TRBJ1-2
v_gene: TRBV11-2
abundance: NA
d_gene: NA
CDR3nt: TGTGCCAGCAGCTACGACAGTAACTATGGCTACACCTTC
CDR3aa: CASSYDSNYGYTF

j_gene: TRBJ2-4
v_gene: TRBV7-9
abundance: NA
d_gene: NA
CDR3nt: TGTGCCAGCAGCTTACCAGCCTTAGCCAAAAACATTCAGTACTTC
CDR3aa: CASSLPALAKNIQYF

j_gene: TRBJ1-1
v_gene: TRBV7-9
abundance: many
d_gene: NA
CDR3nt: TGTGCCAGCAGCTTTGGGGGGAGGACTGAAGCTTTCTTT
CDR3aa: CASSFGGRTEAFF